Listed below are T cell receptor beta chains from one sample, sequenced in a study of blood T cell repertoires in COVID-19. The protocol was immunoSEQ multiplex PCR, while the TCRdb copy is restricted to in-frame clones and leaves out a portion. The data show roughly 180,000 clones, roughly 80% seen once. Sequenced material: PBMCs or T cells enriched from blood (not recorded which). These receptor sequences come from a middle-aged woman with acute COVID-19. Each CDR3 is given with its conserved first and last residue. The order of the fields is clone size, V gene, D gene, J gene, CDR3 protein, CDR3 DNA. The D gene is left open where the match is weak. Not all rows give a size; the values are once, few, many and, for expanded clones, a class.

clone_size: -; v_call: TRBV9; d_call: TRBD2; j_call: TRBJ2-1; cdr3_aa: CASSRGTSVLGEQFF; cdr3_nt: TGTGCCAGCAGCAGAGGGACTAGCGTCCTCGGGGAGCAGTTCTTC
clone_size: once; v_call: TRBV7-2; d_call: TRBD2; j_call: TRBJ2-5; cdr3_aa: CASSLRGYQETQYF; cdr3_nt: TGTGCCAGCAGCCTGCGGGGGTACCAAGAGACCCAGTACTTC
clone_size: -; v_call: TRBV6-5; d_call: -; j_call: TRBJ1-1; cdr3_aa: CASTKEGLRAEAFF; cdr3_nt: TGTGCCAGCACCAAGGAAGGGTTGAGGGCTGAAGCTTTCTTT
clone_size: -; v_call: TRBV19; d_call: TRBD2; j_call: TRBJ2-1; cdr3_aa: CASSVIATSGREQFF; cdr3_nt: TGTGCCAGCAGCGTGATTGCGACTAGCGGGAGGGAGCAGTTCTTC
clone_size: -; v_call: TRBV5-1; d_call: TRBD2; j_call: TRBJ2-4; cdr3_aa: CASSLGTAGGQGNIQYF; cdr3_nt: TGCGCCAGCAGCTTGGGGACAGCGGGAGGCCAGGGGAACATTCAGTACTTC
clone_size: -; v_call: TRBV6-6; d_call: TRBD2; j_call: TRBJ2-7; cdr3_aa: CASKTSGSMGSYEQYF; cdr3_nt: TGTGCCAGCAAAACTAGCGGGAGTATGGGGTCCTACGAGCAGTACTTC
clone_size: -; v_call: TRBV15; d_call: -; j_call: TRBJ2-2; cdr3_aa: CATSRGSWAATGELFF; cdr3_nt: TGTGCCACCAGCAGAGGTTCGTGGGCAGCAACCGGGGAGCTGTTTTTT
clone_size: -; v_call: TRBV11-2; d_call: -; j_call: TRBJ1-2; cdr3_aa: CASSLALGQGANYGYTF; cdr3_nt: TGTGCCAGCAGCTTAGCCCTGGGGCAGGGTGCTAACTATGGCTACACCTTC
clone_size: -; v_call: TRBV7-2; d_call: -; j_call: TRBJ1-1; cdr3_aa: CASRGSQRSEAFF; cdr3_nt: TGTGCCAGTCGAGGGAGTCAGCGGTCTGAAGCTTTCTTT
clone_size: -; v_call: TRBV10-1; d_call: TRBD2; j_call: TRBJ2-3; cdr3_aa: CASSEFPAGGPTDTQYF; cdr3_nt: TGCGCCAGCAGTGAGTTTCCAGCGGGAGGCCCCACAGATACGCAGTATTTT
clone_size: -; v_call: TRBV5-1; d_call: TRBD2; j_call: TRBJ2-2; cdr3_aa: CASSLEASGNTGELFF; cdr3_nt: TGCGCCAGCAGCTTGGAGGCTAGCGGGAACACCGGGGAGCTGTTTTTT
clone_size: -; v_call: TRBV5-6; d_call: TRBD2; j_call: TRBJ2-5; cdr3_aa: CASSAFSGRAQETQYF; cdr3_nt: TGTGCCAGCAGCGCCTTTAGCGGGAGGGCTCAAGAGACCCAGTACTTC
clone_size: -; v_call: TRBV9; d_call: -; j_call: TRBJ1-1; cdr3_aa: CASSVGGAGEAFF; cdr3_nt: TGTGCCAGCAGCGTCGGGGGGGCAGGTGAAGCTTTCTTT
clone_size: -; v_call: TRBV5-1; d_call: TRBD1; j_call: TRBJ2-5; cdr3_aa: CASSWDSQQETQYF; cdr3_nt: TGCGCCAGCAGCTGGGACAGCCAACAAGAGACCCAGTACTTC
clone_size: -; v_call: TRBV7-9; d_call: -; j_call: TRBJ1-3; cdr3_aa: CASSSVDRRTIYF; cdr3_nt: TGTGCCAGCAGCTCCGTAGACAGGAGGACCATATATTTT
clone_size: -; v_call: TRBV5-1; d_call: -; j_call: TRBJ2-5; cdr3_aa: CASSLGGLPSQETQYF; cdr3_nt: TGCGCCAGCAGTTTGGGGGGCCTACCATCCCAAGAGACCCAGTACTTC
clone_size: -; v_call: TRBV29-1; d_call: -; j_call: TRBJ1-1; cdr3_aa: CSVVRRGNTEAFF; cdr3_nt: TGCAGCGTTGTTCGGCGAGGGAACACTGAAGCTTTCTTT
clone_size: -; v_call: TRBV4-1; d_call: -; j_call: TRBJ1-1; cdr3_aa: CASRGQGTEAFF; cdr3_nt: TGCGCCAGCAGGGGGCAAGGGACTGAAGCTTTCTTT
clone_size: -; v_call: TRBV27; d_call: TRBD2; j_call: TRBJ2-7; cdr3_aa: CASSFRGDPIYEQYF; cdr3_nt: TGTGCCAGCAGTTTTCGGGGGGACCCGATCTACGAGCAGTACTTC
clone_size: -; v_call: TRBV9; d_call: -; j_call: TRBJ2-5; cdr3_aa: CASSVGGMAVETQYF; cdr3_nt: TGTGCCAGCAGCGTGGGCGGGATGGCGGTAGAGACCCAGTACTTC
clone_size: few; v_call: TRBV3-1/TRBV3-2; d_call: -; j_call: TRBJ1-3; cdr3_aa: CASSQLEVPGNTIYF; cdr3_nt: TGTGCCAGCAGCCAATTAGAAGTCCCTGGAAACACCATATATTTT
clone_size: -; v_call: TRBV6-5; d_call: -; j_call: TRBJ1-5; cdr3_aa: CASGLGGNQPQHF; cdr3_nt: TGTGCCAGTGGGTTAGGGGGCAATCAGCCCCAGCATTTT
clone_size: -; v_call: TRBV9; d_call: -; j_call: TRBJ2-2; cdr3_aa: CASSAGNTGELFF; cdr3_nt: TGTGCCAGCAGCGCCGGGAACACCGGGGAGCTGTTTTTT
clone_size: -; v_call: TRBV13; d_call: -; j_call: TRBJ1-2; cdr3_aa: CASSLVQRGGDDYGYTF; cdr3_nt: TGTGCCAGCAGCTTAGTACAGCGGGGAGGGGATGACTATGGCTACACCTTC
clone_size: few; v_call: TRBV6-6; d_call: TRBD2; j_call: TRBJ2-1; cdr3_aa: CASSYSHLAGNNEQFF; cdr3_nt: TGTGCCAGCAGTTACTCCCACCTAGCGGGTAACAATGAGCAGTTCTTC
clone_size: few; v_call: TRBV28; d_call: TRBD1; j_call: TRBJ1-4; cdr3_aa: CASSSRTGGVEKLFF; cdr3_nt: TGTGCCAGCAGTTCCCGGACAGGGGGGGTAGAAAAACTGTTTTTT